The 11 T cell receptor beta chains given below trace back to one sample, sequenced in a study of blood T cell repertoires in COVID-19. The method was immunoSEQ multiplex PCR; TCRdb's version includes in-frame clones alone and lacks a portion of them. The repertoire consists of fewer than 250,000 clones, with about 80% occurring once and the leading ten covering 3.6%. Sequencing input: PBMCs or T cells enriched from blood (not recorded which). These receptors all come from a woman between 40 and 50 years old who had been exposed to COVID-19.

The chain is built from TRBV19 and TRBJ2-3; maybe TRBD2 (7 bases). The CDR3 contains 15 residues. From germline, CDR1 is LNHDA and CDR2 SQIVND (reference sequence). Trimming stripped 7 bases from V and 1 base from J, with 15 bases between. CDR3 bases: TGTGCCAGTACCTTCGGGGGGCAGGGCACAGATACGCAGTATTTT. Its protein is CASTFGGQGTDTQYF.

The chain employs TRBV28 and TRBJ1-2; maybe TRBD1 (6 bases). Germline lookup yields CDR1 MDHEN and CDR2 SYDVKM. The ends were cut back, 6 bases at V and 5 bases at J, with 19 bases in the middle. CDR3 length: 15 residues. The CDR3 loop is CASRPYGDIVYGYTF. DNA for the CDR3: TGTGCCAGCAGGCCTTACGGGGACATCGTATATGGCTACACCTTC.

The DNA for the CDR3 is TGTGCCAGCAGCCCGGGACAGGGTTTAGGAACTGAAGCTTTCTTT. This sequence encodes CASSPGQGLGTEAFF. The genes are TRBV9 and TRBJ1-1, with 9 bases aligning to TRBD1. The CDR3 runs 15 residues. The germline V gene has CDR1 SGDLS and CDR2 YYNGEE. V lost 4 bases to trimming and J lost 5 bases; unmatched junction nucleotides: 9.

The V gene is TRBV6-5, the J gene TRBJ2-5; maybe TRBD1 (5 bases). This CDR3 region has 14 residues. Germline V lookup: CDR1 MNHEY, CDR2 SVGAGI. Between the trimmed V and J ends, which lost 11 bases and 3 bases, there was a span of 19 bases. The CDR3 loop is CAGAFGALKETQYF. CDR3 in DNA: TGTGCCGGGGCCTTCGGAGCACTTAAAGAGACCCAGTACTTC.

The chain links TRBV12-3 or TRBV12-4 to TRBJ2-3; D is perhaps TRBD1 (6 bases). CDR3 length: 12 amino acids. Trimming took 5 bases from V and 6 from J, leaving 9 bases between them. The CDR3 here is CASSPQGDTQYF. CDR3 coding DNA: TGTGCCAGCAGTCCCCAGGGGGATACGCAGTATTTT.

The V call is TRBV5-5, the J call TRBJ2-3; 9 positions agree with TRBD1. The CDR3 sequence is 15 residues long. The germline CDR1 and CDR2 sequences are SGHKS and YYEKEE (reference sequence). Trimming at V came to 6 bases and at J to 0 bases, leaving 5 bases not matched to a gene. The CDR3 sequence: CASIPTGGSTDTQYF. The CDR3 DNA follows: TGTGCCAGCATCCCGACAGGGGGGAGCACAGATACGCAGTATTTT.

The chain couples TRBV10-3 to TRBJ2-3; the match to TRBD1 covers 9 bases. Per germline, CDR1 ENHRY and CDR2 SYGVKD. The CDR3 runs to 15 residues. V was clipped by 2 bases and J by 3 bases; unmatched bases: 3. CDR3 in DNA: TGTGCCATCAGTGAGCGGGACAGGGCGACAGATACGCAGTATTTT. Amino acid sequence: CAISERDRATDTQYF.

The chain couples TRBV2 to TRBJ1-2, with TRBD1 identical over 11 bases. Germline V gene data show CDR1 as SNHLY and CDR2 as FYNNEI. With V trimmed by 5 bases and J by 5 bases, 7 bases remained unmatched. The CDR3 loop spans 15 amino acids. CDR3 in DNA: TGTGCCAGCAGTCAGGACAGGGGGCAACGGTATGGCTACACCTTC. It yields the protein CASSQDRGQRYGYTF.

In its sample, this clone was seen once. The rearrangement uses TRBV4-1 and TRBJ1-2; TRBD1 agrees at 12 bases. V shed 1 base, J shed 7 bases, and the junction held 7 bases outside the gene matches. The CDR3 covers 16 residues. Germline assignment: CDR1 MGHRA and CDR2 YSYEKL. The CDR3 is CASSQGQGTGGSGYTF. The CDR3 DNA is TGCGCCAGCAGCCAAGGACAGGGGACAGGGGGCAGTGGCTACACCTTC.

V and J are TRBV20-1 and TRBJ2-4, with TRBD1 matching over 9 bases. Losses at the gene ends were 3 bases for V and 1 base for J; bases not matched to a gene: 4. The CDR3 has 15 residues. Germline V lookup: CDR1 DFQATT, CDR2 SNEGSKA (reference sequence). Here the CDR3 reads CSASAGTGAKNIQYF. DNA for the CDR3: TGCAGTGCTAGTGCGGGGACAGGGGCCAAAAACATTCAGTACTTC.

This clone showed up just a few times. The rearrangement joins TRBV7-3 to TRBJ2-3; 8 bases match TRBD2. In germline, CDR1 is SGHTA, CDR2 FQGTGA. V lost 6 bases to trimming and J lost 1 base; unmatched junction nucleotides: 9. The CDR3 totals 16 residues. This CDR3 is CASRAGDGPRTDTQYF. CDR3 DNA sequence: TGTGCCAGCAGAGCGGGGGACGGGCCGCGCACAGATACGCAGTATTTT.